The rows below give T cell receptor beta chains drawn from one sample of a study of cytomegalovirus exposure and HLA in healthy donors. Here immunoSEQ multiplex PCR was the method, and the copy in TCRdb shows in-frame clones only, minus some. The profile covers some 150,000 clones, with roughly 70% appearing a single time and 4.2% taken by the ten largest. Sequenced: PBMCs. Every receptor here comes from a man aged 50 to 59 in good health and CMV-seropositive. Each CDR3 is given with its conserved first and last residue. The D gene is left open where the match is weak. Clone size, where shown, is once, few, many, or a class for clones that have expanded.

j_gene,v_gene,d_gene,abundance,len,CDR3nt,CDR3aa
TRBJ2-2,TRBV29-1,NA,NA,13,TGCAGCGTCCCCCAGGGGAACACCGGGGAGCTGTTTTTT,CSVPQGNTGELFF
TRBJ2-3,TRBV7-3,TRBD2,NA,15,TGTGCCAGCAGCCTCGGACTAGCTAGCACAGATACGCAGTATTTT,CASSLGLASTDTQYF
TRBJ2-5,TRBV7-2,NA,NA,13,TGTGCCAGCAGCCGGGGGTGGCAAGAGACCCAGTACTTC,CASSRGWQETQYF
TRBJ1-1,TRBV4-1,NA,NA,13,TGCGCCAGCAGCCAAGATCGGGGTGTTGAAGCTTTCTTT,CASSQDRGVEAFF
TRBJ1-1,TRBV29-1,NA,NA,15,TGCAGCGCCACCGATGCCATCCCCCGGGGTGCTGAAGCTTTCTTT,CSATDAIPRGAEAFF
TRBJ2-5,TRBV7-6,TRBD2,once,17,TGTGCCAGCAGCTTAGTTCCCCCTAGCGGGGGGCCGGAGACCCAGTACTTC,CASSLVPPSGGPETQYF
TRBJ1-1,TRBV27,TRBD1,few,11,TGTGCCAGCCTGAGGGGGCATGAAGCTTTCTTT,CASLRGHEAFF
TRBJ2-7,TRBV10-3,NA,once,14,TGTGCCATCAGTGGTAGTAGCGGCCTGGACGAGCAGTACTTC,CAISGSSGLDEQYF
TRBJ1-1,TRBV6-6,NA,NA,13,TGTGCCAGCAGTTACCGCGCGAACACTGAAGCTTTCTTT,CASSYRANTEAFF
TRBJ1-6,TRBV28,TRBD1,once,13,TGTGCCAGCAGGGGTGGACAGGGAGGAACCCTCCACTTT,CASRGGQGGTLHF
TRBJ1-5,TRBV5-5,TRBD1,NA,15,TGTGCCAGCAGCCGACAGGGGAGGGTTGATCAGCCCCAGCATTTT,CASSRQGRVDQPQHF
TRBJ1-1,TRBV6-9,NA,once,14,TGTGCCAGCAGTTCCCCGGGATCCACAAAAGAAGCTTTCTTT,CASSSPGSTKEAFF
TRBJ2-7,TRBV29-1,TRBD2,NA,15,TGCAGCGTTGTTCTTGGGTTAGCGGGATACTACGAGCAGTACTTC,CSVVLGLAGYYEQYF
TRBJ2-2,TRBV2,NA,NA,14,TGTGCCAGCATGACAGATTCGAACACCGGGGAGCTGTTTTTT,CASMTDSNTGELFF
TRBJ1-5,TRBV2,NA,few,13,TGTGCCAGCAGTAGGACAGACGGGCAGCCCCAGCATTTT,CASSRTDGQPQHF
TRBJ2-5,TRBV6-5,NA,few,13,TGTGCCAGCGTCGGGACACCCCTGGAGACCCAGTACTTC,CASVGTPLETQYF
TRBJ1-5,TRBV6-1,TRBD1,NA,14,TGTGCCAGCAGTCTCGGACAGGCTAATCAGCCCCAGCATTTT,CASSLGQANQPQHF
TRBJ2-7,TRBV4-1,TRBD2,NA,16,TGCGCCAGCAGCCAAAATCTAGCGGGTAATACCTACGAGCAGTACTTC,CASSQNLAGNTYEQYF
TRBJ2-3,TRBV29-1,TRBD2,NA,15,TGCAGCGTTGTAAGCACTAGCGCCAGCACAGATACGCAGTATTTT,CSVVSTSASTDTQYF
TRBJ1-1,TRBV6-6,NA,few,15,TGTGCCAGCAGTTACGGGGCAGGGTTGAACACTGAAGCTTTCTTT,CASSYGAGLNTEAFF
TRBJ1-2,TRBV5-1,NA,NA,12,TGCGCCAGCAGCGAACCTGGAGGGAGGGCTACATTC,CASSEPGGRATF
TRBJ2-2,TRBV29-1,NA,NA,15,TGCAGCGTGAGGCCTGGGACATCGTTCGCCGGGGAGCTGTTTTTT,CSVRPGTSFAGELFF
TRBJ2-3,TRBV18,NA,few,16,TGTGCCAGCTCATCTAGGACTATCTGGATAGGAGATACGCAGTATTTT,CASSSRTIWIGDTQYF
TRBJ2-1,TRBV4-3,TRBD2,many,16,TGCGCCAGTTCTCCTTCCGGGACTAATCCCTACAATGAGCAGTTCTTC,CASSPSGTNPYNEQFF